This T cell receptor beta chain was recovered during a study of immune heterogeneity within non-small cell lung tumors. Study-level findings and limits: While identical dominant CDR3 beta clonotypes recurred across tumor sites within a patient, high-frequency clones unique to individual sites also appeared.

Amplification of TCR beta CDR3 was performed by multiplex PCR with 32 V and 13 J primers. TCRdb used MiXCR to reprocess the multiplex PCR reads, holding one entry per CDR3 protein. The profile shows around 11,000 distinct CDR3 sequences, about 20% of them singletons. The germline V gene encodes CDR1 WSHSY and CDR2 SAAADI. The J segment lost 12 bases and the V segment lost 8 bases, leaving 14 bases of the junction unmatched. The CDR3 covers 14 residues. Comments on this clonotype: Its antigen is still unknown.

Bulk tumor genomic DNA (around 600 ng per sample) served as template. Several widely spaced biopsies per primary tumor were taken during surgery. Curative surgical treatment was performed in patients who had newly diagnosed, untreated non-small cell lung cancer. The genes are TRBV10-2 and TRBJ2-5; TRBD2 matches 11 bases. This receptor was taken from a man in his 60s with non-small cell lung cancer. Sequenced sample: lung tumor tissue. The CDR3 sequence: CASDTVGTSGSKYF. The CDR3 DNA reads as TGCGCCAGCGATACCGTAGGGACTAGCGGTAGCAAGTACTTC.